What follows are 31 T cell receptor beta chains derived from one specimen sequenced in a study of blood T cells in healthy people across ages. A second roughly 7 to 12 cycle PCR used barcoded and J-beta primers. TCRdb fed the 5' RACE reads into MiXCR, producing one record per CDR3 protein. Of about 1.4 million distinct CDR3 sequences listed, around 59% are singletons. The sequenced sample was blood. Every receptor here comes from a man aged 18-30 years in good health.

This clonotype was recorded a few times. The chain links TRBV4-1 to TRBJ2-7, with 11 bases that match TRBD2. This CDR3 contains 15 residues. The germline V gene has CDR1 MGHRA and CDR2 YSYEKL. Trimming took 3 bases from V and 3 from J; bases not matched to a gene: 4. CDR3 in amino acids: CASSQGTSGYYEQYF. Written as DNA, the CDR3 is TGCGCCAGCAGCCAGGGGACTAGCGGTTACTACGAGCAGTACTTC.

This chain links TRBV27 with TRBJ2-3; 8 nucleotides match TRBD2. This CDR3 comprises 18 residues. Germline CDR1 MNHEY, CDR2 SMNVEV (reference sequence). The J segment lost 0 bases and the V segment lost 7 bases, leaving 15 bases of the junction unmatched. CDR3 nucleotide sequence: TGTGCCAGCACTCCAAACCCAACACTAGCGGCTAGCACAGATACGCAGTATTTT. Residues: CASTPNPTLAASTDTQYF.

The chain uses TRBV7-2 and TRBJ2-7, with 9 bases identical to TRBD2. The junction had 15 bases not matched to a gene; V was cut back by 2 bases and J by 7 bases. Germline values: CDR1 SGHTA, CDR2 FQGNSA. The CDR3 runs 17 residues. The CDR3: CASSLNRGAGGSAEQYF. DNA for the CDR3: TGTGCCAGCAGCTTAAATCGAGGGGCGGGAGGGTCGGCTGAGCAGTACTTC. The full variable domain, its missing parts supplied by reference TRBV7-2 and TRBJ2-7, is GAGVSQSPSNKVTEKGKDVELRCDPISGHTALYWYRQSLGQGLEFLIYFQGNSAPDKSGLPSDRFSAERTGGSVSTLTIQRTQQEDSAVYLCASSLNRGAGGSAEQYFGPGTRLTVT.

The gene calls are TRBV15 and TRBJ2-2, with D unresolved. This CDR3 has 14 residues. Trimming removed 0 bases from V and 6 bases from J, with 8 bases in between. CDR1 is LNHNV and CDR2 is YYDKDF in the germline V gene (reference sequence). The CDR3: CATSRDSGPGELFF. The CDR3 nucleotides are TGTGCCACCAGCAGAGATTCAGGCCCCGGGGAGCTGTTTTTT.

J is TRBJ2-6 and V is TRBV7-9, with 9 bases matching TRBD1. Germline CDR1 reads SEHNR; CDR2 reads FQNEAQ (reference sequence). CDR3 length equals 16 residues. Trimming removed 11 bases from V and 0 bases from J; junction bases left unmatched: 8. The CDR3 DNA follows: TGTGCCGACCAAGGGACAGGGAGCTCTGGGGCCAACGTCCTGACTTTC. Its translation: CADQGTGSSGANVLTF.

The chain uses TRBV29-1 and TRBJ1-2, with a possible D match to TRBD1 (6 bases). CDR1 and CDR2 from the germline V gene are SQVTM and ANQGSEA. CDR3 length: 12 amino acids. The ends were cut back, 5 bases at V and 8 bases at J, with 15 bases in the middle. CDR3 nucleotides: TGCAGCGTTCTAGAACCAGGGGAAGGCTACACCTTC. This gives the protein CSVLEPGEGYTF.

The chain couples TRBV20-1 to TRBJ2-6; a weak D match, TRBD2 (5 bases). Trimming took 7 bases from V and 1 from J, leaving 14 bases between them. From germline, CDR1 is DFQATT and CDR2 SNEGSKA (reference sequence). This CDR3 region has 15 residues. The CDR3 loop is CSVKDPGSGANVLTF. CDR3 in DNA: TGCAGTGTCAAAGATCCGGGGTCTGGGGCCAACGTCCTGACTTTC.

This clonotype was recorded once. This sequence joins TRBV6-6 and TRBJ1-1; TRBD1 is a possible D gene (6 bases). The CDR3 sequence is 12 residues long. Per the germline V gene, CDR1 is MNHNY and CDR2 is SVGAGI (reference sequence). V lost 1 base and J 7 bases, leaving 7 bases between the germline ends. In DNA, the CDR3 is TGTGCCAGCAGTTACTTACAGGGTGAAGCTTTCTTT. Translation: CASSYLQGEAFF.

The chain is built from TRBV25-1 and TRBJ1-2; D gene unclear. Germline CDR1 is MGHDK and CDR2 is SYGVNS. The CDR3 loop spans 15 amino acids. Trimming took 1 base from V and 2 from J, leaving 11 bases between them. The CDR3 here is CASSEFAVPNYGYTF. DNA for the CDR3: TGTGCCAGCAGTGAATTTGCAGTCCCGAACTATGGCTACACCTTC.

The chain combines TRBV27 with TRBJ2-5; 7 bases map to TRBD1. The CDR3 sequence is 14 residues long. Germline V gene lookup returns CDR1 MNHEY and CDR2 SMNVEV (reference sequence). J lost 2 bases, V lost 8 bases, and 8 bases had no gene match. CDR3 nucleotide sequence: TGTGCCAGCCTCTCCCCGGGACAGCAAGAGACCCAGTACTTC. The encoded protein is CASLSPGQQETQYF.

In its sample, this clonotype was seen a few times. The V call is TRBV29-1, the J call TRBJ2-1; D not certain. V was trimmed by 4 bases and J by 9 bases, leaving 7 bases between them. The germline CDR1 and CDR2 sequences are SQVTM and ANQGSEA. This CDR3 has 10 amino acids. CDR3 sequence reads: CSVVNIEQFF. CDR3 sequence (DNA): TGCAGCGTTGTGAATATTGAGCAGTTCTTC.

The rearrangement uses TRBV15 and TRBJ2-7, with D maybe TRBD1 (6 bases). The CDR3 sequence is 17 residues long. Germline CDR1 LNHNV, CDR2 YYDKDF (reference sequence). V was pared by 0 bases and J by 7 bases, with 22 bases between. The CDR3 region is CATSRELGQSRYAEQYF. The CDR3, as DNA: TGTGCCACCAGCAGAGAACTCGGACAGAGCCGGTACGCGGAGCAGTACTTC.

V gene TRBV6-6 combines with J gene TRBJ2-7; no clear D. Germline lookup yields CDR1 MNHNY and CDR2 SVGAGI (reference sequence). V lost 2 bases and J 3 bases, leaving 11 bases between the germline ends. The CDR3 is 14 amino acids. As DNA, the CDR3 is TGTGCCAGCAGTTACAGTATCGACATCTACGAGCAGTACTTC. This gives the protein CASSYSIDIYEQYF.

The gene calls are TRBV4-1 and TRBJ2-1, with D perhaps TRBD1 (6 bases). Trimming cost V 3 bases and J 9 bases, with 18 bases left between them. The germline V gene encodes CDR1 MGHRA and CDR2 YSYEKL. This CDR3 contains 15 residues. The CDR3 here is CASSHREGVRTEQFF. DNA of the CDR3: TGCGCCAGCAGCCACCGTGAGGGGGTTAGAACTGAGCAGTTCTTC.

The chain is built from TRBV5-1 and TRBJ2-7; perhaps TRBD1 as D (6 bases). V gave up 3 bases and J gave up 0 bases, with 13 bases separating them. This CDR3 comprises 15 residues. Germline V lookup: CDR1 SGHRS, CDR2 YFSETQ. This CDR3 is CASSWIGQSSYEQYF. The DNA for the CDR3 is TGCGCCAGCAGCTGGATCGGACAGAGCTCCTACGAGCAGTACTTC.

The rearrangement joins TRBV20-1 to TRBJ2-3; 11 nucleotides line up with TRBD2. Germline V gene sequence: CDR1 DFQATT, CDR2 SNEGSKA (reference sequence). The CDR3 extends over 16 amino acids. V lost 1 base, J lost 4 bases, and 7 bases stayed unmatched. The chain's CDR3 is CSARVATSGGADTQYF. CDR3 sequence (DNA): TGCAGTGCTAGAGTCGCAACTAGCGGGGGCGCAGATACGCAGTATTTT.

This clonotype was detected many times. The rearrangement links TRBV20-1 to TRBJ2-1, with D tentatively TRBD2 (9 bases). The V gene's germline CDR1 is DFQATT and CDR2 SNEGSKA (reference sequence). The length of the CDR3 is 19 residues. DNA of the CDR3: TGCAGCTGGACAGGGATGGATAAGGCGGGAGGGGAGGCAGAGGTTGAGCAGTTCTTC. Its translation: CSWTGMDKAGGEAEVEQFF.

The CDR3 nucleotides are TGCAGCCCCATCCGCCTAGCGGGGGGGAATGAGCAGTTCTTC. Amino acid sequence: CSPIRLAGGNEQFF. This rearrangement joins TRBV29-1 to TRBJ2-1; 12 bases are a match to TRBD2. The CDR3 has 14 amino acids. Looked up from germline, CDR1 is SQVTM and CDR2 is ANQGSEA. V lost 8 bases, J lost 7 bases, and 9 bases stayed unmatched.

The rearrangement links TRBV12-3 or TRBV12-4 to TRBJ2-7; 7 bases match TRBD1. V lost 6 bases, J lost 3 bases, and 8 bases stayed unmatched. The CDR3 runs 14 residues. As DNA, the CDR3 is TGTGCCAGCAGGGCTAATGACAGGGACTACGAGCAGTACTTC. It translates to CASRANDRDYEQYF.

This clonotype occurred a few times. This chain links TRBV10-3 with TRBJ1-6; D remains unclear. Germline loops: CDR1 ENHRY, CDR2 SYGVKD. Trimming removed 0 bases at V and 9 bases at J, with 15 bases between. The CDR3 extends over 16 amino acids. For the CDR3, the DNA is TGTGCCATCAGTGAGTCGAGATACGGGGAATCTTCACCCCTCCACTTT. Translation gives CAISESRYGESSPLHF.

This clonotype was picked up a small number of times. The V gene is TRBV4-1, the J gene TRBJ1-1, with D possibly TRBD1 on 6 matching bases. Trimming cost V 1 base and J 11 bases, with 23 bases left between them. Germline lookup yields CDR1 MGHRA and CDR2 YSYEKL. The CDR3 is made up of 16 amino acids. The CDR3 DNA follows: TGCGCCAGCAGCCAAGGTTTGGGGGGCTTGAGCGAGAAGGCTTTCTTT. This codes for CASSQGLGGLSEKAFF.

A single count supports this clonotype. The chain employs TRBV9 and TRBJ2-5; unclear D gene. The CDR3 runs to 13 residues. Germline V lookup: CDR1 SGDLS, CDR2 YYNGEE. Trimming took off 1 base at V and 2 bases at J, with 6 bases between the two ends. CDR3: CASSVRPQETQYF. The CDR3 DNA reads TGTGCCAGCAGCGTAAGGCCTCAAGAGACCCAGTACTTC.

The chain recombines TRBV3-1 with TRBJ1-1; D is perhaps TRBD1 (6 bases). The CDR3 extends over 17 amino acids. Trimming removed 1 base at V and 5 bases at J, with 20 bases between. CDR1 and CDR2 (germline): LGHDT, YNNKEL (reference sequence). The CDR3 region has the DNA TGTGCCAGCAGCCAAGGCGGGAGGGGGGTTCGAGGTACTGAAGCTTTCTTT. As protein: CASSQGGRGVRGTEAFF. The variable domain in full, with the rest retrieved from reference TRBV3-1 and TRBJ1-1, is DTAVSQTPKYLVTQMGNDKSIKCEQNLGHDTMYWYKQDSKKFLKIMFSYNNKELIINETVPNRFSPKSPDKAHLNLHINSLELGDSAVYFCASSQGGRGVRGTEAFFGQGTRLTVV.

The table lists this clonotype with a few counts. The gene calls are TRBV5-1 and TRBJ1-6; a possible D gene is TRBD1 (6 bases). CDR1 and CDR2 (germline): SGHRS, YFSETQ. There are 16 residues in the CDR3. Deletions cut 2 bases from V and 7 bases from J, with 16 bases between. CDR3 nucleotide sequence: TGCGCCAGCAGCTTACCCGGCACAGGGTCCAATTCACCCCTCCACTTT. Translated, it gives CASSLPGTGSNSPLHF.

The chain combines TRBV6-1 with TRBJ2-3; 7 bases agree with TRBD2. V trimming: 6 bases; J trimming: 10 bases; junction bases outside the gene matches: 10. Germline lookup yields CDR1 MNHNS and CDR2 SASEGT. CDR3 length: 13 amino acids. As DNA, the CDR3 is TGTGCCAGCAGAGGACCAGCGGGAAGAGCGCAGTATTTT. Residues: CASRGPAGRAQYF.

CDR3 loop: CASRGQPGGNIQYF. The CDR3 nucleotides read TGTGCCAGCAGGGGACAGCCCGGGGGAAACATTCAGTACTTC. The chain carries TRBV12-3 or TRBV12-4 and TRBJ2-4; weak D call: TRBD1 (7 bases). Trimming shortened V by 6 bases and J by 6 bases, and 15 bases separated the two germline ends. The length of the CDR3 is 14 residues.

This clonotype was counted a few times. The J gene is TRBJ2-1, the V gene TRBV29-1; D could derive from TRBD1 or TRBD2 (6 bases each). In germline, CDR1 is SQVTM, CDR2 ANQGSEA. V dropped 0 bases and J dropped 8 bases, with 17 bases sitting between them. The CDR3 runs to 15 residues. CDR3 sequence reads: CSVEEGISGADEQFF. CDR3 coding DNA: TGCAGCGTTGAAGAGGGGATTTCGGGGGCCGATGAGCAGTTCTTC.

This chain connects TRBV16 to TRBJ1-5, with no clear D. The CDR3 is 14 amino acids. Per the germline V gene, CDR1 is KGHSY and CDR2 is FQNENV. The V gene lost 2 bases and the J gene lost 2 bases, with 7 bases spanning the gap. This CDR3 reads CASSQNGGNQPQHF. For the CDR3, the DNA is TGTGCCAGCAGCCAAAACGGGGGCAATCAGCCCCAGCATTTT.

V and J are TRBV4-1 and TRBJ1-1; D is unresolved. Germline V gene data show CDR1 as MGHRA and CDR2 as YSYEKL. CDR3 length equals 15 residues. V lost 1 base and J lost 1, with 10 bases in between. The CDR3, as DNA: TGCGCCAGCAGCCAAGTAGGAAGTTGGAACACTGAAGCTTTCTTT. Protein: CASSQVGSWNTEAFF.

This chain uses TRBV14 with TRBJ2-4; tentatively, D is TRBD1 or TRBD2 (5 bases each). The J call is in doubt because the DNA end fits TRBJ2-7 better. Germline loops: CDR1 SGHDN, CDR2 FVKESK. The CDR3 runs 17 residues. CDR3 DNA sequence: TGTGCCAGCAGCCCGCTAATGAGTATGGGGGTTAACTACGAGCAGTACTTC. The encoded protein is CASSPLMSMGVNYEQYF.

The chain joins TRBV29-1 to TRBJ2-3; no reliable D call. Germline CDR1 is SQVTM and CDR2 is ANQGSEA. V shed 8 bases and J shed 0 bases, with 12 bases lying between them. This CDR3 is built from 13 residues. CDR3: CSLNGPSTDTQYF. In nucleotides, the CDR3 is TGCAGCCTTAATGGTCCTAGCACAGATACGCAGTATTTT.